Listed here is a single TCR beta chain. Germline V gene lookup returns CDR1 SGHNT and CDR2 YYREEE (reference sequence). V lost 0 bases to trimming and J lost 9 bases, with 12 bases between them. The CDR3 covers 13 residues. This sample stems from a study of control samples from healthy donors and cancer patients. Assay used: immunoSEQ multiplex PCR; TCRdb lists only in-frame clones, some missing. The sample has some 110,000 clones, 83% seen once. Sequencing was carried out using blood. The origin of this receptor is a woman in her 50s in good health. J is TRBJ2-5 and V is TRBV5-4; D perhaps matches TRBD2 (5 bases). The chain's CDR3 is CASSLGPNGAQYF. The CDR3 DNA is TGTGCCAGCAGCTTGGGACCGAACGGGGCCCAGTACTTC.